This T cell receptor (beta chain) was recorded in a study of tumor and adjacent non-tumor tissue in lung cancer. Overall study results and limits: Tumor tissue had significantly higher TCR diversity than normal lung.

A modified ARM-PCR protocol with three rounds of nested PCR amplified TCRbeta. TCRdb re-called the multiplex PCR reads through MiXCR, storing one row per CDR3 protein. The table lists some 97,000 distinct CDR3 sequences, 65% of them singletons, with less than 20% in the top ten. As regards this clonotype: The antigen is unknown. A junction end diverges from the germline sequence, so it may reflect a read error.

The CDR3 contains 15 residues. CDR1 and CDR2 (germline): SGHNT, YENEEA. This sample's RNA came from whole unsorted tissue. The normal lung tissue was taken more than 3 cm from the tumor edge. The receptor was derived from a young man with non-small cell lung cancer. Source material: distant non-tumor lung tissue. The chain couples TRBV11-3 to TRBJ2-2; 8 nucleotides align to TRBD1. In DNA form, the CDR3 reads TGTGCCAGCAGCATCGGACAGGGATCCACCGGGGACCTGTTTTTT. Translating gives CASSIGQGSTGDLFF. Full variable domain (remainder filled in from reference TRBV11-3 and TRBJ2-2): EAGVVQSPRYKIIEKKQPVAFWCNPISGHNTLYWYLQNLGQGPELLIRYENEEAVDDSQLPKDRFSAERLKGVDSTLKIQPAELGDSAVYLCASSIGQGSTGDLFFGEGSRLTVL.